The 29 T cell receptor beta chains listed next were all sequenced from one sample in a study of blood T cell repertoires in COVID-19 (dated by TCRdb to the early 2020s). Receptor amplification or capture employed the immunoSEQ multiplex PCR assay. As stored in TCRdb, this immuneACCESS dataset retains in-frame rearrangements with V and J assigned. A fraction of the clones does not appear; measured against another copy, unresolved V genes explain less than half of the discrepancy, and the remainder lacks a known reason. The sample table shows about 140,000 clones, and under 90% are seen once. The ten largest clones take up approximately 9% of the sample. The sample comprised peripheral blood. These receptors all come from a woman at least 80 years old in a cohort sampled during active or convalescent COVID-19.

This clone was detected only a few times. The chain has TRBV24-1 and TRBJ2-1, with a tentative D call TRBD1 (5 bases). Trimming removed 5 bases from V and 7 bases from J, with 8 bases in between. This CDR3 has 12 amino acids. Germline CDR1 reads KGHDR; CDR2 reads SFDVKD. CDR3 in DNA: TGTGCCACCAGTGTGACAGTTAATGAGCAGTTCTTC. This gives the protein CATSVTVNEQFF.

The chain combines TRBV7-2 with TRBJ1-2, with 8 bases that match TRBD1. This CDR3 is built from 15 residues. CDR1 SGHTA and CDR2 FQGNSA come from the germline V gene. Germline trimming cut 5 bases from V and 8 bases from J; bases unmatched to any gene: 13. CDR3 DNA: TGTGCCAGCAGCGTAGACTTCAGGGGGCGTCGGGGCTACACCTTC. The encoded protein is CASSVDFRGRRGYTF. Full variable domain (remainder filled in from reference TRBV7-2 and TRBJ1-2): GAGVSQSPSNKVTEKGKDVELRCDPISGHTALYWYRQSLGQGLEFLIYFQGNSAPDKSGLPSDRFSAERTGGSVSTLTIQRTQQEDSAVYLCASSVDFRGRRGYTFGSGTRLTVV.

CDR3 amino acids: CASRKRGGPQETQYF. CDR3 DNA: TGTGCCAGCCGAAAGAGGGGGGGCCCTCAAGAGACCCAGTACTTC. The J gene is TRBJ2-5, the V gene TRBV6-5; possible D gene TRBD2, 7 bases. This CDR3 region has 15 residues. The germline gives CDR1 MNHEY, CDR2 SVGAGI. V dropped 8 bases and J dropped 2 bases, with 18 bases sitting between them.

CDR3 sequence reads: CAWDRINQPQHF. DNA for the CDR3: TGTGCCTGGGACAGAATCAATCAGCCCCAGCATTTT. The chain links TRBV30 to TRBJ1-5, with D possibly TRBD1 on 5 matching bases. Germline V gene data show CDR1 as GTSNPN and CDR2 as SVGIG (reference sequence). Trimming left V 5 bases short and J 3 bases short, with 8 bases between. This CDR3 spans 12 amino acids.

The CDR3 DNA reads TGTGCCAGCAGCCCACCGACAGGGGGAAACGAGCAGTACTTC. This gives the protein CASSPPTGGNEQYF. The V and J genes are TRBV7-6 and TRBJ2-7; 9 nucleotides line up with TRBD1. The CDR3 spans 14 residues. From germline, CDR1 is SGHVS and CDR2 FNYEAQ. Trimming at V came to 5 bases and at J to 5 bases, leaving 7 bases not matched to a gene.

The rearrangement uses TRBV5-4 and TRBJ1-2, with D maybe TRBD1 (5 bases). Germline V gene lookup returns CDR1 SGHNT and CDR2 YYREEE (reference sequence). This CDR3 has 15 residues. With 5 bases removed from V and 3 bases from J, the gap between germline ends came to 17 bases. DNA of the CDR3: TGTGCCAGCAGTTCCCAGACGGGGGGGTACTATGGCTACACCTTC. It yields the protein CASSSQTGGYYGYTF.

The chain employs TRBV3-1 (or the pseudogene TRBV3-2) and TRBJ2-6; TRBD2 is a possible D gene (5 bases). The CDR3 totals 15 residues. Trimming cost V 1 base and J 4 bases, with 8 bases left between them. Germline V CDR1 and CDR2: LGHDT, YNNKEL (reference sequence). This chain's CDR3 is CASSQAGEGANVLTF. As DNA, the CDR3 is TGTGCCAGCAGCCAAGCCGGGGAGGGGGCCAACGTCCTGACTTTC.

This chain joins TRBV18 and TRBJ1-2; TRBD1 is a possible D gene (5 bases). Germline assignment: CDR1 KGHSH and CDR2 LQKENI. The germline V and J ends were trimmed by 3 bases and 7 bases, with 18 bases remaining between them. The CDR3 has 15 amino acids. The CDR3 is CASSPADHRGSGYTF. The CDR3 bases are TGTGCCAGCTCACCGGCCGACCATAGGGGCTCTGGCTACACCTTC.

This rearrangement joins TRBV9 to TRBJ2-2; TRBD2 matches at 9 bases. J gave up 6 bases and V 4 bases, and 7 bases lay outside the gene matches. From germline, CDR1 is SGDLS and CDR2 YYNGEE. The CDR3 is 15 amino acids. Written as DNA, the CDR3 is TGTGCCAGCAGCCCCTTGCGGGGGGGCGCCGGGGAGCTGTTTTTT. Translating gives CASSPLRGGAGELFF.

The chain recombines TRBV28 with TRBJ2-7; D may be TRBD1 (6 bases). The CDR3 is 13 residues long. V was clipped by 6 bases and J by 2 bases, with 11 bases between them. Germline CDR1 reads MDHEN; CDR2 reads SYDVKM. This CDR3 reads CASSRGQPYEQYV. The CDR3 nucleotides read TGTGCCAGCAGCCGTGGACAGCCCTACGAGCAGTACGTC.

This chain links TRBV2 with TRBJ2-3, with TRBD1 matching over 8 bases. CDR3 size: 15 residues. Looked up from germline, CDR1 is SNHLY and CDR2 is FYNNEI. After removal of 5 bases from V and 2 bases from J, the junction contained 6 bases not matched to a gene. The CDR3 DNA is TGTGCCAGCAGTCTCGGACAGGGTTACACAGATACGCAGTATTTT. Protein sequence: CASSLGQGYTDTQYF.

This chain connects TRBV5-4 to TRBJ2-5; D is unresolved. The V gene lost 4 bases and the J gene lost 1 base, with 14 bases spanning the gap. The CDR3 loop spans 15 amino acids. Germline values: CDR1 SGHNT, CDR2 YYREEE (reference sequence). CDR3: CASSTATGLQETQYF. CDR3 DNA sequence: TGTGCCAGCAGCACGGCGACTGGCCTCCAAGAGACCCAGTACTTC.

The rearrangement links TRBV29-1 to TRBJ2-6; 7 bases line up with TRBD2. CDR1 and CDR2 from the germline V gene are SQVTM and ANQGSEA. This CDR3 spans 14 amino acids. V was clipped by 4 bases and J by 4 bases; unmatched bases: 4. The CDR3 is CSVVGGDGANVLTF. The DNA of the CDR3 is TGCAGCGTTGTGGGGGGGGACGGGGCCAACGTCCTGACTTTC.

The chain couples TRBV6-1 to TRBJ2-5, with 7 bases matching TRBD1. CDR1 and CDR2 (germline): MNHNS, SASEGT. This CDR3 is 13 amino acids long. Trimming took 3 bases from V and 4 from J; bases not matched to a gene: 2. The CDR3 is CASSETGLETQYF. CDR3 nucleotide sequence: TGTGCCAGCAGTGAGACAGGGCTAGAGACCCAGTACTTC.

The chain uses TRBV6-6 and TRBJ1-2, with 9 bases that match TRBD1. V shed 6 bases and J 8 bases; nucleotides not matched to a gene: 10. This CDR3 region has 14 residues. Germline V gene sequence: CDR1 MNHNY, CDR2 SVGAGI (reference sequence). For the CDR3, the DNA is TGTGCCAGCAGGACTCCGGGACAGGGTCACGGCTACACCTTC. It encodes CASRTPGQGHGYTF.

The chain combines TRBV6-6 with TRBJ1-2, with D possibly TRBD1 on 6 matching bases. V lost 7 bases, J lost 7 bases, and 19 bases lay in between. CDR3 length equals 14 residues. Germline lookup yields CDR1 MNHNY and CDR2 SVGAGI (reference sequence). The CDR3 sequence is CASKEEGERSGYTF. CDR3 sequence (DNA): TGTGCCAGCAAGGAAGAGGGGGAGAGGAGTGGCTACACCTTC.

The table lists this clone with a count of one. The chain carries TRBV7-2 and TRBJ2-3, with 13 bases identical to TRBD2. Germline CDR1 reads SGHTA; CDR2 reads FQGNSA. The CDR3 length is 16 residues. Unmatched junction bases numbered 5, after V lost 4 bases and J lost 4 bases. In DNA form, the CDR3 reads TGTGCCAGCAGCTCCGGGACTAGCGGGGTGGCAGATACGCAGTATTTT. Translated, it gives CASSSGTSGVADTQYF. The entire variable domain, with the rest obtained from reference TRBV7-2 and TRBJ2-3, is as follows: GAGVSQSPSNKVTEKGKDVELRCDPISGHTALYWYRQSLGQGLEFLIYFQGNSAPDKSGLPSDRFSAERTGGSVSTLTIQRTQQEDSAVYLCASSSGTSGVADTQYFGPGTRLTVL.

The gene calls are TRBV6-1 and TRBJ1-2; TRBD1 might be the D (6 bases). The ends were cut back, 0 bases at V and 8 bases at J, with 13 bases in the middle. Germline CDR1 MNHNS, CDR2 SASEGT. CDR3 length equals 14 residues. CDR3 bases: TGTGCCAGCAGTGAAGCGACAGGCACTAACGGCTACACCTTC. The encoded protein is CASSEATGTNGYTF.

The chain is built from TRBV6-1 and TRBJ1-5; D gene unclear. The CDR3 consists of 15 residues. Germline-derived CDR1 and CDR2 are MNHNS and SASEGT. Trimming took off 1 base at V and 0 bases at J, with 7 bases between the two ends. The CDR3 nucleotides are TGTGCCAGCAGTGAAGGGTCAGTTAGCAATCAGCCCCAGCATTTT. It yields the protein CASSEGSVSNQPQHF.

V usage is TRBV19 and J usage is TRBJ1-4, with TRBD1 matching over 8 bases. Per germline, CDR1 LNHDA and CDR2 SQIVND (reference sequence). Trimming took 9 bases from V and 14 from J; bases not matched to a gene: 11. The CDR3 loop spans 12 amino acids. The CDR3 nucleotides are TGTGCCAGCCGATCCGGACAGGGCGGCCTGTTTTTT. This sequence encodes CASRSGQGGLFF.

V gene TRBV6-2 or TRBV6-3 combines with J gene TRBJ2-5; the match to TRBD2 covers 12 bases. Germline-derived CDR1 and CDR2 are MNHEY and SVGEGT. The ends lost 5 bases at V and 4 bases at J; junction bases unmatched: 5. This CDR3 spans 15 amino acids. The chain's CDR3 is CASSLPTSGGETQYF. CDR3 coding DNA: TGTGCCAGCAGTCTTCCGACTAGCGGGGGAGAGACCCAGTACTTC.

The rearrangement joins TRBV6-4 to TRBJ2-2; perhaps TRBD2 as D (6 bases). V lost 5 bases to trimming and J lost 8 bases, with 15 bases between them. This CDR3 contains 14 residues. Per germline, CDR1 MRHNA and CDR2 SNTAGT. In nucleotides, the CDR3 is TGTGCCAGCAGTACCCGACTAGGACGGGGGGAGCTGTTTTTT. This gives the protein CASSTRLGRGELFF.

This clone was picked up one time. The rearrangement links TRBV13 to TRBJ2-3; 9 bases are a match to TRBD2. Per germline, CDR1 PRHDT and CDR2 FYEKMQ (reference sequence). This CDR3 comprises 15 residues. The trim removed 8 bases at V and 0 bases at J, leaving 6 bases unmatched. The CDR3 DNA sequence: TGTGCCAGCCTCTTGCGGGGGGGCAGCACAGATACGCAGTATTTT. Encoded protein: CASLLRGGSTDTQYF.

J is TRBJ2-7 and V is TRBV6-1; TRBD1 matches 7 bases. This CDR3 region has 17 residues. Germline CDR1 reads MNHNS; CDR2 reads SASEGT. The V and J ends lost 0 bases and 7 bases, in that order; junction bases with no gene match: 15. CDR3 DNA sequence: TGTGCCAGCAGTGAAGCGGACACAGGGGTTAAAACGGGGGAGCAGTACGTC. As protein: CASSEADTGVKTGEQYV.

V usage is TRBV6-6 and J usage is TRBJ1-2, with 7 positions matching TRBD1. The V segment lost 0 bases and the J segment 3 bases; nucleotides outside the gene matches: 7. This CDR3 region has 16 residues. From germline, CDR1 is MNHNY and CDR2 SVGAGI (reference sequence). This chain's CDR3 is CASSYSKGASDYGYTF. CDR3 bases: TGTGCCAGCAGTTACTCAAAGGGGGCGAGCGACTATGGCTACACCTTC.

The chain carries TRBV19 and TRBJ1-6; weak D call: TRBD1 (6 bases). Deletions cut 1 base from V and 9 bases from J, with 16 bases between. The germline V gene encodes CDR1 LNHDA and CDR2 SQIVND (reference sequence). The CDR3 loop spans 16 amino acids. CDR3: CASSIGAQGFGSPLHF. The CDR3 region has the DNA TGTGCCAGTAGTATAGGGGCGCAGGGGTTTGGTTCACCCCTCCACTTT.

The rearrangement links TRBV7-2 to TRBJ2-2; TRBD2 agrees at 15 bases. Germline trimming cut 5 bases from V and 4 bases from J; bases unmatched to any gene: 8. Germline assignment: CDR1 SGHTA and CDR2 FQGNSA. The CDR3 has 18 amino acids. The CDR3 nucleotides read TGTGCCAGCAGCCCCGGACTAGCGGGGGGGCCCAGCACCGGGGAGCTGTTTTTT. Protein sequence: CASSPGLAGGPSTGELFF.

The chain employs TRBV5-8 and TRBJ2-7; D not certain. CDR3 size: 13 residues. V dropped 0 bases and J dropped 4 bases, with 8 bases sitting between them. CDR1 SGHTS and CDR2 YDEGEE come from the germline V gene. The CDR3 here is CASSLGRSYEQYV. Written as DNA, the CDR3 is TGTGCCAGCAGCTTGGGACGGAGTTACGAGCAGTACGTC.

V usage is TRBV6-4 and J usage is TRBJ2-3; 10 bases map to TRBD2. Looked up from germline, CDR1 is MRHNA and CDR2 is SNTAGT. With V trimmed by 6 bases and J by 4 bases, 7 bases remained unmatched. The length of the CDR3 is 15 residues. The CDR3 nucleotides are TGTGCCAGCAGGCCAGCGGGGGGGCCAGCAGATACGCAGTATTTT. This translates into CASRPAGGPADTQYF.